Below are 6 T cell receptor beta chains sequenced from a single sample in a study of shared clonotypes between healthy human individuals (dated by TCRdb to the early 2020s). CD8 naive samples consisted of CD45RO-negative cells that were positively selected for CCR7, yielding a CD45RA+CCR7+ population without TemRA cells. The library was generated by the immunoSEQ multiplex PCR assay. Here the immuneACCESS table is served through TCRdb, limited to in-frame sequences with V and J called. Missing clones are a known gap in these copies; in checked studies unresolved V genes cover under half, and the rest lacks a known reason. For this sample there are under 2,000,000 clones; about 95% appear just once. The leading ten clones occupy less than 1.5% of the sample. Material for sequencing was naive CD8+ T cells sorted from blood. Sample cell subset or site, as interpreted from the label and publication: CD45RA+CCR7+. The receptors were gathered from a man between 18 and 35 years old in good health.

The chain has TRBV28 and TRBJ2-2; D unclear. The CDR3 runs 15 residues. The V gene lost 7 bases and the J gene lost 1 base, with 13 bases spanning the gap. Germline V CDR1 and CDR2: MDHEN, SYDVKM. The CDR3 region has the DNA TGTGCCAGCATTGAAGGATGGGGGAACACCGGGGAGCTGTTTTTT. Its translation: CASIEGWGNTGELFF.

CDR3 bases: TGTGCCAGTCGACCTTTCCCGAACACTGAAGCTTTCTTT. This codes for CASRPFPNTEAFF. The V gene is TRBV6-1, the J gene TRBJ1-1; D unresolved. Trimming shortened V by 9 bases and J by 1 base, and 12 bases separated the two germline ends. CDR1 is MNHNS and CDR2 is SASEGT in the germline V gene. CDR3 length: 13 residues.

V gene TRBV27 combines with J gene TRBJ1-2, with 8 bases lining up with TRBD1. CDR3 length: 14 residues. Looked up from germline, CDR1 is MNHEY and CDR2 is SMNVEV (reference sequence). V lost 7 bases, J lost 0 bases, and 4 bases stayed unmatched. In DNA form, the CDR3 reads TGTGCCAGCAAACCGGGACAGGCTAACTATGGCTACACCTTC. It encodes CASKPGQANYGYTF.

The rearrangement links TRBV5-1 to TRBJ2-3; D call uncertain. Deletions cut 0 bases from V and 2 bases from J, with 10 bases between. This CDR3 is built from 15 residues. Germline assignment: CDR1 SGHRS and CDR2 YFSETQ. CDR3 sequence reads: CASSLAPDTTDTQYF. The CDR3 DNA reads TGCGCCAGCAGCTTGGCTCCAGACACCACAGATACGCAGTATTTT.

The chain combines TRBV27 with TRBJ2-5; possible D gene TRBD1, 6 bases. Trimming took off 8 bases at V and 3 bases at J, with 16 bases between the two ends. Looked up from germline, CDR1 is MNHEY and CDR2 is SMNVEV (reference sequence). The CDR3 is 14 amino acids. The CDR3: CASAQLDSEETQYF. CDR3 nucleotides: TGTGCCAGCGCGCAATTGGACAGCGAAGAGACCCAGTACTTC.

The chain uses TRBV7-9 and TRBJ1-5; D unclear. The V end lost 5 bases, the J end lost 0 bases, and 17 bases lay between the germline ends. Germline V gives CDR1 SEHNR, CDR2 FQNEAQ (reference sequence). The CDR3 has 17 amino acids. CDR3: CASSPAAGDHSNQPQHF. For the CDR3, the DNA is TGTGCCAGCAGCCCCGCCGCCGGGGATCATAGCAATCAGCCCCAGCATTTT.